These 32 T cell receptor beta chains originate from one sample sequenced in a study of blood T cell repertoires in COVID-19. Assay: immunoSEQ multiplex PCR; the TCRdb copy retains only in-frame clones and omits some. The table records 290,000 or so clones, 75% to 95% of them present only once. The sample consisted of PBMCs or T cells enriched from blood (not recorded which). The receptors were gathered from a young woman who had recovered from COVID-19.

The chain joins TRBV5-1 to TRBJ2-5; possible D gene TRBD1, 5 bases. V was clipped by 4 bases and J by 1 base, with 14 bases between them. Germline loops: CDR1 SGHRS, CDR2 YFSETQ. This CDR3 is built from 15 residues. As DNA, the CDR3 is TGCGCCAGCAGCGGGGATAGGGGCGGCCAAGAGACCCAGTACTTC. Translated, it gives CASSGDRGGQETQYF.

The chain is built from TRBV24-1 and TRBJ1-5; 10 nucleotides match TRBD1. Germline CDR1 is KGHDR and CDR2 is SFDVKD. Trimming removed 5 bases from V and 2 bases from J; junction bases left unmatched: 8. The CDR3 totals 17 residues. The CDR3 nucleotides are TGTGCCACCAGTGCTTCGACAGGGGGCGGTGGCAATCAGCCCCAGCATTTT. It encodes CATSASTGGGGNQPQHF.

The V gene is TRBV2, the J gene TRBJ1-3, with unresolved D. The CDR3 has 14 residues. Germline V gene data show CDR1 as SNHLY and CDR2 as FYNNEI. V dropped 6 bases and J dropped 0 bases, with 9 bases sitting between them. As DNA, the CDR3 is TGTGCCAGCAGGGACTCGAGCTCTGGAAACACCATATATTTT. It is translated as CASRDSSSGNTIYF.

The V gene is TRBV19, the J gene TRBJ2-2; 8 bases fit TRBD1. After removal of 7 bases from V and 5 bases from J, the junction contained 9 bases not matched to a gene. CDR3 length: 15 amino acids. The germline CDR1 and CDR2 sequences are LNHDA and SQIVND (reference sequence). In DNA, the CDR3 is TGTGCCAGTACTGACAGGGGTTTCGGGACCGGGGAGCTGTTTTTT. Its protein product is CASTDRGFGTGELFF.

This clone was seen more than once but under ten times. This chain joins TRBV21-1 and TRBJ2-2; the table's D call of TRBD2 was not tested on the DNA. TRBV21-1 is a known pseudogene. The CDR3 covers 17 residues. This CDR3 is CASSPGTGTRHTGELFF. The CDR3 nucleotides are TGTGCCAGCAGCCCCGGCACGGGAACGAGGCACACCGGGGAGCTGTTTTTT.

This sequence joins TRBV6-5 and TRBJ2-4, with D possibly matching TRBD2 (5 bases). Trimming left V 6 bases short and J 7 bases short, with 19 bases between. The CDR3 loop spans 15 amino acids. Germline-derived CDR1 and CDR2 are MNHEY and SVGAGI. The CDR3 DNA reads TGTGCCAGCAGGACGAAGGGCCCGGGCGGGAACATTCAGTACTTC. Its protein is CASRTKGPGGNIQYF.

V is TRBV3-1 (or the pseudogene TRBV3-2) and J is TRBJ2-1, with TRBD2 matching over 15 bases. Germline V CDR1 and CDR2: LGHDT, YNNKEL (reference sequence). V shed 2 bases and J 6 bases; nucleotides not matched to a gene: 5. CDR3 length equals 17 residues. CDR3: CASSQRTSGRARNEQFF. The DNA of the CDR3 is TGTGCCAGCAGCCAAAGGACTAGCGGGAGGGCCCGCAATGAGCAGTTCTTC.

This clone has only one observation. The genes are TRBV29-1 and TRBJ2-3, with TRBD2 matching over 8 bases. The V gene end was trimmed by 4 bases and the J gene end by 4 bases; junction bases not matched to a gene: 7. CDR1 is SQVTM and CDR2 is ANQGSEA in the germline V gene. The CDR3 covers 14 residues. The CDR3 loop is CSVGSGGEADTQYF. The CDR3 nucleotides are TGCAGCGTTGGAAGCGGGGGCGAGGCAGATACGCAGTATTTT.

The chain recombines TRBV18 with TRBJ1-1, with no clear D. This CDR3 contains 13 residues. V lost 3 bases and J 1 base, leaving 6 bases between the germline ends. From germline, CDR1 is KGHSH and CDR2 LQKENI. This CDR3 reads CASSPGENTEAFF. CDR3 bases: TGTGCCAGCTCACCCGGAGAGAACACTGAAGCTTTCTTT.

This chain uses TRBV18 with TRBJ2-7; the match to TRBD1 covers 9 bases. Losses at the gene ends were 3 bases for V and 2 bases for J; bases not matched to a gene: 8. The CDR3 spans 16 residues. Looked up from germline, CDR1 is KGHSH and CDR2 is LQKENI. This CDR3 reads CASSPQDRGVPYEQYF. The CDR3 bases are TGTGCCAGCTCACCCCAGGACAGGGGCGTACCCTACGAGCAGTACTTC.

This clone was found once. One junction end disagrees with the germline gene, perhaps due to a read error. J is TRBJ1-1 and V is TRBV5-1; 7 nucleotides line up with TRBD1. CDR1 and CDR2 (germline): SGHRS, YFSETQ. CDR3 length: 14 amino acids. The CDR3 is CASSFGTEFTQAFF. CDR3 DNA sequence: TGCGCCAGCAGCTTCGGGACAGAATTCACTCAAGCTTTCTTT.

The rearrangement links TRBV28 to TRBJ2-5, with D maybe TRBD2 (6 bases). The CDR3 contains 15 residues. V shed 5 bases and J shed 2 bases, with 15 bases lying between them. CDR1 is MDHEN, CDR2 SYDVKM, per germline. The CDR3 region is CASSRAGYLQETQYF. For the CDR3, the DNA is TGTGCCAGCAGTCGGGCGGGATATTTACAAGAGACCCAGTACTTC.

The J gene is TRBJ1-2, the V gene TRBV5-4, with D perhaps TRBD1 (5 bases). Germline V gives CDR1 SGHNT, CDR2 YYREEE (reference sequence). The length of the CDR3 is 14 residues. The V and J ends lost 0 bases and 0 bases respectively, with 6 bases between them. CDR3 loop: CASSLDRTNYGYTF. The CDR3 DNA reads TGTGCCAGCAGCTTGGACAGGACTAACTATGGCTACACCTTC.

In DNA, the CDR3 is TGTGCCAGCAGCCCTGACGGGGATAGCAATCAGCCCCAGCATTTT. It specifies CASSPDGDSNQPQHF. This chain connects TRBV5-8 to TRBJ1-5; D is unclear. The germline V gene encodes CDR1 SGHTS and CDR2 YDEGEE. Trimming pared 4 bases from V and 0 bases from J, leaving 11 bases between. The CDR3 totals 15 residues.

The J gene is TRBJ2-1, the V gene TRBV5-6; maybe TRBD2 (6 bases). V was pared by 3 bases and J by 2 bases, with 15 bases between. This CDR3 spans 16 amino acids. CDR1 is SGHDT and CDR2 is YYEEEE in the germline V gene. The CDR3 spells CASSYKAGPAYNEQFF. The CDR3 DNA is TGTGCCAGCAGCTATAAAGCGGGTCCCGCCTACAATGAGCAGTTCTTC. Supplemented by reference TRBV5-6 and TRBJ2-1, the full variable domain reads DAGVTQSPTHLIKTRGQQVTLRCSPKSGHDTVSWYQQALGQGPQFIFQYYEEEERQRGNFPDRFSGHQFPNYSSELNVNALLLGDSALYLCASSYKAGPAYNEQFFGPGTRLTVL.

J is TRBJ1-1 and V is TRBV10-3; 9 bases agree with TRBD1. Germline loops: CDR1 ENHRY, CDR2 SYGVKD. The CDR3 spans 15 residues. Trimming at V came to 2 bases and at J to 3 bases, leaving 4 bases not matched to a gene. CDR3 residues: CAISEQQGAHTEAFF. The CDR3 DNA reads TGTGCCATCAGTGAGCAACAGGGGGCCCACACTGAAGCTTTCTTT.

The CDR3 DNA reads as TGTGCCATCAGGGACGGGGGTTTTAATGAGCAGTTCTTC. This encodes CAIRDGGFNEQFF. The chain uses TRBV10-3 and TRBJ2-1; possibly TRBD2 for D (6 bases). The CDR3 runs 13 residues. Germline CDR1 ENHRY, CDR2 SYGVKD. Trimming took off 6 bases at V and 7 bases at J, with 13 bases between the two ends.

The table lists this clone with a count of one. J is TRBJ2-1 and V is TRBV28; TRBD2 agrees at 11 bases. CDR3 length: 16 residues. The germline CDR1 and CDR2 sequences are MDHEN and SYDVKM. The trim removed 7 bases at V and 4 bases at J, leaving 9 bases unmatched. CDR3 residues: CASKLDSGRAYNEQFF. CDR3 nucleotides: TGTGCCAGCAAACTTGATAGCGGGAGGGCATACAATGAGCAGTTCTTC.

The V gene is TRBV19, the J gene TRBJ2-6, with D uncertain. Germline V lookup: CDR1 LNHDA, CDR2 SQIVND (reference sequence). This CDR3 contains 17 residues. Deletions cut 7 bases from V and 0 bases from J, with 16 bases between. In nucleotides, the CDR3 is TGTGCCAGTACCAAGTATATTGTGAGCTCTGGGGCCAACGTCCTGACTTTC. Its translation: CASTKYIVSSGANVLTF.

In this sample, this clone turned up a few times. V and J are TRBV7-2 and TRBJ1-5; D is unclear. The CDR3 contains 14 residues. V lost 5 bases and J lost 7, with 15 bases in between. Germline loops: CDR1 SGHTA, CDR2 FQGNSA. CDR3 DNA: TGTGCCAGCAGCCAAGACGCGGGAGTCCAGCCCCAGCATTTT. This encodes CASSQDAGVQPQHF.

This clone came up once. This chain joins TRBV7-2 and TRBJ1-4, with 7 bases identical to TRBD1. CDR3 length: 17 residues. CDR1 SGHTA and CDR2 FQGNSA come from the germline V gene. Unmatched junction bases numbered 14, after V lost 5 bases and J lost 5 bases. The CDR3 reads CASSPDPGQVVNEKLFF. The CDR3 nucleotides read TGTGCCAGCAGCCCTGACCCCGGACAGGTCGTGAATGAAAAACTGTTTTTT.

Written as DNA, the CDR3 is TGTGCCAGCAGGGACAGGGGATCCAATGAGCAGTTCTTC. Residues: CASRDRGSNEQFF. The chain uses TRBV7-3 and TRBJ2-1; TRBD1 agrees at 9 bases. CDR1 is SGHTA, CDR2 FQGTGA, per germline. This CDR3 comprises 13 residues. The trim removed 6 bases at V and 6 bases at J, leaving 3 bases unmatched.

This chain connects TRBV18 to TRBJ1-1; D possibly corresponds to TRBD1 (5 bases). This CDR3 spans 15 amino acids. CDR1 KGHSH and CDR2 LQKENI come from the germline V gene. V was clipped by 3 bases and J by 4 bases, with 15 bases between them. The CDR3 here is CASSPPRVGGTEAFF. The CDR3 DNA reads TGTGCCAGCTCACCTCCCAGGGTCGGGGGCACTGAAGCTTTCTTT.

The CDR3 protein is CASSTDTTTGELFF. CDR3 coding DNA: TGTGCCAGCAGTACGGACACCACCACCGGGGAGCTGTTTTTT. The genes are TRBV6-2 or TRBV6-3 and TRBJ2-2, with a weak D call TRBD1 (5 bases). From germline, CDR1 is MNHEY and CDR2 SVGEGT. Trimming left V 5 bases short and J 4 bases short, with 11 bases between. This CDR3 comprises 14 residues.

This chain links TRBV18 with TRBJ1-5, with TRBD1 identical over 9 bases. Germline trimming cut 3 bases from V and 3 bases from J; bases unmatched to any gene: 12. Per the germline V gene, CDR1 is KGHSH and CDR2 is LQKENI. This CDR3 has 18 amino acids. The CDR3 region has the DNA TGTGCCAGCTCACCTCAGACTGGGACAGGGTCCAACAATCAGCCCCAGCATTTT. This gives the protein CASSPQTGTGSNNQPQHF.

This clone was found once. The J gene is TRBJ2-7, the V gene TRBV19; 8 nucleotides match TRBD1. After removal of 6 bases from V and 4 bases from J, the junction contained 5 bases not matched to a gene. CDR1 LNHDA and CDR2 SQIVND come from the germline V gene (reference sequence). This CDR3 is 13 amino acids long. Here the CDR3 reads CASRNDRGYEQYF. The DNA for the CDR3 is TGTGCCAGTAGAAACGACAGGGGATACGAGCAGTACTTC.

This chain connects TRBV4-2 to TRBJ2-2; TRBD2 matches at 7 bases. V dropped 4 bases and J dropped 6; count of bases not matched to a gene: 5. CDR1 is LGHNA, CDR2 YNFKEQ, per germline. This CDR3 has 14 amino acids. The CDR3 protein is CASSRARGAGELFF. CDR3 nucleotides: TGTGCCAGCAGCCGGGCACGGGGGGCCGGGGAGCTGTTTTTT.

This clone appeared once. The chain uses TRBV9 and TRBJ2-3, with 7 bases lining up with TRBD2. The V gene's germline CDR1 is SGDLS and CDR2 YYNGEE. The CDR3 is 14 residues long. J gave up 2 bases and V 6 bases, and 6 bases lay outside the gene matches. The CDR3 DNA reads as TGTGCCAGCACGGAGGAGCGGGACACAGATACGCAGTATTTT. Amino acid sequence: CASTEERDTDTQYF.

The chain employs TRBV4-2 and TRBJ1-3; 9 bases are shared with TRBD1. The germline V gene has CDR1 LGHNA and CDR2 YNFKEQ. The CDR3 runs to 15 residues. V dropped 1 base and J dropped 6; count of bases not matched to a gene: 4. The CDR3 region has the DNA TGTGCCAGCAGCCAAGGGACAGGGGATCTAAACACCATATATTTT. Translated: CASSQGTGDLNTIYF.

The chain carries TRBV7-8 and TRBJ1-4, with D possibly matching TRBD1 (5 bases). The V gene's germline CDR1 is SGHVS and CDR2 FQNEAQ. This CDR3 spans 17 amino acids. Trimming stripped 10 bases from V and 0 bases from J, with 21 bases between. The CDR3 DNA reads TGTGCCACCCTAGGGGCCTCAACGGCGGCAACTAATGAAAAACTGTTTTTT. Translation gives CATLGASTAATNEKLFF.

The chain joins TRBV19 to TRBJ2-7, with TRBD2 identical over 9 bases. The CDR3 contains 19 residues. Germline CDR1 is LNHDA and CDR2 is SQIVND (reference sequence). V shed 10 bases and J 5 bases; nucleotides not matched to a gene: 27. The CDR3 loop is CANPGANAPTSGRNDEQYF. The DNA of the CDR3 is TGTGCCAACCCCGGCGCAAACGCACCGACGAGCGGGAGGAACGACGAGCAGTACTTC. Filled out from reference TRBV19 and TRBJ2-7, the complete variable domain reads DGGITQSPKYLFRKEGQNVTLSCEQNLNHDAMYWYRQDPGQGLRLIYYSQIVNDFQKGDIAEGYSVSREKKESFPLTVTSAQKNPTAFYLCANPGANAPTSGRNDEQYFGPGTRLTVT.

This rearrangement joins TRBV28 to TRBJ2-1, with 9 bases aligning to TRBD2. There are 16 residues in the CDR3. The trim removed 2 bases at V and 6 bases at J, leaving 8 bases unmatched. From germline, CDR1 is MDHEN and CDR2 SYDVKM. The CDR3 nucleotides read TGTGCCAGCAGTTTAGATATGGGCGGGAGGGGCAATGAGCAGTTCTTC. This sequence encodes CASSLDMGGRGNEQFF.